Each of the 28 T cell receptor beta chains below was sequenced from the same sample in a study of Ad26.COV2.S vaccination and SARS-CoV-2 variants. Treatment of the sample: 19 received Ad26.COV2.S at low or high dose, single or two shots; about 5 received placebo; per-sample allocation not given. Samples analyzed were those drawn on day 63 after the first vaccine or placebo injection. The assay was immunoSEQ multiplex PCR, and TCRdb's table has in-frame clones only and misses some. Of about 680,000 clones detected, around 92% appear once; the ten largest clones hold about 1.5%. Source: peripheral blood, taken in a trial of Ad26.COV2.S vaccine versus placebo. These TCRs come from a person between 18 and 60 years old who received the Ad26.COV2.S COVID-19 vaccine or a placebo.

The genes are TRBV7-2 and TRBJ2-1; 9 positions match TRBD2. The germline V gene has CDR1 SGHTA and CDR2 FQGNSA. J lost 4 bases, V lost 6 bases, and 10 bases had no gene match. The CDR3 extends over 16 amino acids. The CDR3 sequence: CASSTAGGVLYNEQFF. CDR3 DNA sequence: TGTGCCAGCAGTACCGCGGGAGGGGTTTTATACAATGAGCAGTTCTTC.

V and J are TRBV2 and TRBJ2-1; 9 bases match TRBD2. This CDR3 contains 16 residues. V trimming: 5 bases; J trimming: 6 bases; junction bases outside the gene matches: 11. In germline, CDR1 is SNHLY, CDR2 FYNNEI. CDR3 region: CASSRRLAALGNEQFF. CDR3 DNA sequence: TGTGCCAGCAGTCGACGACTAGCGGCCCTCGGCAATGAGCAGTTCTTC. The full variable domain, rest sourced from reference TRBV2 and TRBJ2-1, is EPEVTQTPSHQVTQMGQEVILRCVPISNHLYFYWYRQILGQKVEFLVSFYNNEISEKSEIFDDQFSVERPDGSNFTLKIRSTKLEDSAMYFCASSRRLAALGNEQFFGPGTRLTVL.

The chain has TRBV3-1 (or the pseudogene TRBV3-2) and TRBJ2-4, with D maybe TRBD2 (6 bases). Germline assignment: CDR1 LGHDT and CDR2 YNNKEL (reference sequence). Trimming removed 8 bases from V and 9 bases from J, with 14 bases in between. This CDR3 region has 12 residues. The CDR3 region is CASSLRGGIQYF. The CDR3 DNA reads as TGTGCCAGCTCTCTACGGGGAGGCATTCAGTACTTC.

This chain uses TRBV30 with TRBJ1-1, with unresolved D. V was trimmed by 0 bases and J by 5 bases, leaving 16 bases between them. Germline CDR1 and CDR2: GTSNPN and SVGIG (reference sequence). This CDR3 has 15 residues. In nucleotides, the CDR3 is TGTGCCTGGAGTGTTCCAACGTGGGGTCGAACTGAAGCTTTCTTT. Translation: CAWSVPTWGRTEAFF.

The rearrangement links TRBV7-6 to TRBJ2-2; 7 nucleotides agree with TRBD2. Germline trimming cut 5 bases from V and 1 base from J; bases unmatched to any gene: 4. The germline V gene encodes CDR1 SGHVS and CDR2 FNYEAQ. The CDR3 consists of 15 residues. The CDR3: CASSHGGGNTGELFF. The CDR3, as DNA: TGTGCCAGCAGCCACGGCGGGGGGAACACCGGGGAGCTGTTTTTT.

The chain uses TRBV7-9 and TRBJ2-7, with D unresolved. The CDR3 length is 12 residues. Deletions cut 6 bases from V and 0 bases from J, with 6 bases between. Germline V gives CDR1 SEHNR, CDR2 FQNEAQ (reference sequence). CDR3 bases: TGTGCCAGCAGTGCAAGCTCCTACGAGCAGTACTTC. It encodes CASSASSYEQYF.

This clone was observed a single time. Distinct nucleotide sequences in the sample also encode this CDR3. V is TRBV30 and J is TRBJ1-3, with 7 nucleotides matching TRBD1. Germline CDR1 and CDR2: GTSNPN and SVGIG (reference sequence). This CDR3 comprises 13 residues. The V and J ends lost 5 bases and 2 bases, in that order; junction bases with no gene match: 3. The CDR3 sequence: CAWGQGAGNTIYF. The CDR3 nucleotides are TGTGCCTGGGGGCAGGGGGCTGGAAACACCATATATTTT. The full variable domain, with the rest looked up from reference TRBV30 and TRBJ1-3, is SQTIHQWPATLVQPVGSPLSLECTVEGTSNPNLYWYRQAAGRGLQLLFYSVGIGQISSEVPQNLSASRPQDRQFILSSKKLLLSDSGFYLCAWGQGAGNTIYFGEGSWLTVV.

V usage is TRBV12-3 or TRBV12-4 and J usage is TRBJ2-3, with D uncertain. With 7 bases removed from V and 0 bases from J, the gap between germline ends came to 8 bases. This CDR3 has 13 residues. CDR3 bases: TGTGCCAGCACGGGTACTAGCACAGATACGCAGTATTTT. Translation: CASTGTSTDTQYF.

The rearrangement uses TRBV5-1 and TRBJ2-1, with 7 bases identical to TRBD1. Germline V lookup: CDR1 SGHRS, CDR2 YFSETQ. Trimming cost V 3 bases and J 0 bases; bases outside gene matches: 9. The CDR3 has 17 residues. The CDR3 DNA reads TGCGCCAGCAGCTCCCAAGGGGGCGCGAGCTCCTACAATGAGCAGTTCTTC. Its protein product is CASSSQGGASSYNEQFF.

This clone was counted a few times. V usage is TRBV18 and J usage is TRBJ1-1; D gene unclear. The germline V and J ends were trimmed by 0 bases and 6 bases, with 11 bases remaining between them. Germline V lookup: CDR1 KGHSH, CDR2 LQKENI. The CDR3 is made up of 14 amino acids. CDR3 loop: CASSPPSLQSEAFF. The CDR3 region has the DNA TGTGCCAGCTCACCACCGTCGCTTCAGTCTGAAGCTTTCTTT.

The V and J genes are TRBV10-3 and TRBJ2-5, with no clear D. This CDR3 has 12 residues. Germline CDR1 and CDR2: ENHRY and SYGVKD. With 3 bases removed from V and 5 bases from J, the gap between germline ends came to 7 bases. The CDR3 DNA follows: TGTGCCATCAGTGATGACCGGGAGACCCAGTACTTC. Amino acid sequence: CAISDDRETQYF.

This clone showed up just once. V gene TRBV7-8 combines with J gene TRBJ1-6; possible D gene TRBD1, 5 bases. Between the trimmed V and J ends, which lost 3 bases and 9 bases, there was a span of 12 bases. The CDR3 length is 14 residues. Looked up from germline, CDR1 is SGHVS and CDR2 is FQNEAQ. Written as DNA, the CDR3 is TGTGCCAGCAGCTTCGGGACGGAGGGTTCACCCCTCCACTTT. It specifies CASSFGTEGSPLHF.

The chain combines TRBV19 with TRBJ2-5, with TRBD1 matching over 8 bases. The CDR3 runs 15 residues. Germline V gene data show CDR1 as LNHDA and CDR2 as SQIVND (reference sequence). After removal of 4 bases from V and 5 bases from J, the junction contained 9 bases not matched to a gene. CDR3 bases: TGTGCCAGTAGTACCAGGACAGGGCGGTGGGAGACCCAGTACTTC. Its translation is CASSTRTGRWETQYF.

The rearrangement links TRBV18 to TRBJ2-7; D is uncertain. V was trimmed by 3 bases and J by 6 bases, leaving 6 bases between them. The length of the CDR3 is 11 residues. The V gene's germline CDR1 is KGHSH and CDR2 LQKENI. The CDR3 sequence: CASSPDGEQYF. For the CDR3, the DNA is TGTGCCAGCTCACCGGACGGCGAGCAGTACTTC.

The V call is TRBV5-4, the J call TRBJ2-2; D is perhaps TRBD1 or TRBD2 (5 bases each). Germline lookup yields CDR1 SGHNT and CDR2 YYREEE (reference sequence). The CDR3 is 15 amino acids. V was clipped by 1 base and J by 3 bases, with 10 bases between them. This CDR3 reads CASSLKLGDTGELFF. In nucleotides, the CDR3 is TGTGCCAGCAGCTTGAAGTTGGGGGACACCGGGGAGCTGTTTTTT.

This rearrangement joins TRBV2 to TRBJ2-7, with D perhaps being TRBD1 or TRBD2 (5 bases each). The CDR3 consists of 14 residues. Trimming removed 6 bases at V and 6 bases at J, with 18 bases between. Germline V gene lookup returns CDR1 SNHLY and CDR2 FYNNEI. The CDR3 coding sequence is TGTGCCAGCAGGGACACTACAGTTCGGGGCGAGCAGTACTTC. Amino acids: CASRDTTVRGEQYF.

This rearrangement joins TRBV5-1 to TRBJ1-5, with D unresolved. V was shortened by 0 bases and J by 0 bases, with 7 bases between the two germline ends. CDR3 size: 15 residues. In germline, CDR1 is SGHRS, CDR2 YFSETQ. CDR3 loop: CASSLDSNSNQPQHF. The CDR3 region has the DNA TGCGCCAGCAGCTTGGACAGTAATAGCAATCAGCCCCAGCATTTT.

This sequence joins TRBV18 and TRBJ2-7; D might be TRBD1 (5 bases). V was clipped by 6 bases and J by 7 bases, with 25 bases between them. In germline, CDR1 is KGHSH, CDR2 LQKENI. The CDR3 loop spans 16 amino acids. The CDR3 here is CASSKGSIGHTDEQYF. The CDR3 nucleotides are TGTGCCAGCTCCAAGGGGTCAATAGGGCATACGGATGAGCAGTACTTC.

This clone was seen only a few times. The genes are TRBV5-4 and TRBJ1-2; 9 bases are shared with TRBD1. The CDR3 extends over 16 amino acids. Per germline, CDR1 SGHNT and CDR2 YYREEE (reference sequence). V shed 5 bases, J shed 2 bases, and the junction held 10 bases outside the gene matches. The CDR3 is CASRYAGTGSNYGYTF. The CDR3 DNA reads TGTGCCAGCAGGTATGCCGGGACAGGGTCAAACTATGGCTACACCTTC.

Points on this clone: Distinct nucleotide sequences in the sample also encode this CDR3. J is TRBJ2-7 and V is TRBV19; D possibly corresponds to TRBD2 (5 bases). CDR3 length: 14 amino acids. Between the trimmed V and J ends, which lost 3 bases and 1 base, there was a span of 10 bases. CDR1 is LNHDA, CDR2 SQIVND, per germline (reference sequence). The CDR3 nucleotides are TGTGCCAGTAGTATCTATGGGAGTTCCTACGAGCAGTACTTC. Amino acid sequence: CASSIYGSSYEQYF.

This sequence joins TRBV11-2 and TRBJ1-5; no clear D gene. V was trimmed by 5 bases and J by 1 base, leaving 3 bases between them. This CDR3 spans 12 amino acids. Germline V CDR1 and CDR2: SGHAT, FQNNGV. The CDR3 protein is CASSPSNQPQHF. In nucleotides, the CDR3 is TGTGCCAGCAGCCCGAGCAATCAGCCCCAGCATTTT.

In DNA, the CDR3 is TGTGCCAGCAGCGTACAGTCGAGCTCCTACGAGCAGTACTTC. It encodes CASSVQSSSYEQYF. The chain joins TRBV9 to TRBJ2-7, with no clear D. This CDR3 region has 14 residues. Trimming shortened V by 1 base and J by 0 bases, and 8 bases separated the two germline ends. The germline gives CDR1 SGDLS, CDR2 YYNGEE. The variable domain in full, with the rest retrieved from reference TRBV9 and TRBJ2-7, is DSGVTQTPKHLITATGQRVTLRCSPRSGDLSVYWYQQSLDQGLQFLIQYYNGEERAKGNILERFSAQQFPDLHSELNLSSLELGDSALYFCASSVQSSSYEQYFGPGTRLTVT.

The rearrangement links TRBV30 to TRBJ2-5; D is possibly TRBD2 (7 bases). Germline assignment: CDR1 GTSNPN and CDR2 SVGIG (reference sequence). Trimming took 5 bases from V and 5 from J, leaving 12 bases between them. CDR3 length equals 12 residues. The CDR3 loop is CAWGGARETQYF. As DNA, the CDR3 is TGTGCCTGGGGGGGGGCGCGTGAGACCCAGTACTTC.

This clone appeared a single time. CDR3 sequence reads: CASSPPGTRNTIYF. The CDR3 DNA reads TGTGCCAGCAGCCCGCCGGGAACGAGAAACACCATATATTTT. The V gene is TRBV7-2, the J gene TRBJ1-3; no clear D gene. With 5 bases removed from V and 5 bases from J, the gap between germline ends came to 13 bases. Germline values: CDR1 SGHTA, CDR2 FQGNSA. The CDR3 consists of 14 residues.

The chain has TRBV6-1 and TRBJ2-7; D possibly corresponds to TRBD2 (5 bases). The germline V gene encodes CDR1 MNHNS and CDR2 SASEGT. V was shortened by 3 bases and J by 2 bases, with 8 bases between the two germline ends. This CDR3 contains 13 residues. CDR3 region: CASSERVTYEQYF. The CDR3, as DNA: TGTGCCAGCAGTGAGAGGGTCACCTACGAGCAGTACTTC.

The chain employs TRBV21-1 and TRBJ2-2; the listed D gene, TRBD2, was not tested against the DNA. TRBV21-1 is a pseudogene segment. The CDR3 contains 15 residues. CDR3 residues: CASSKSAEAPGELFF. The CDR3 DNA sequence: TGTGCCAGCAGCAAATCGGCAGAGGCACCCGGGGAGCTGTTTTTT.

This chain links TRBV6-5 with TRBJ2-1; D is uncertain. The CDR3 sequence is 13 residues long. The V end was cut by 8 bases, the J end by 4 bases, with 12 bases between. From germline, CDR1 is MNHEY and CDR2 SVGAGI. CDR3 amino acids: CASDSPSYNEQFF. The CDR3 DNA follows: TGTGCCAGCGACTCCCCAAGTTACAATGAGCAGTTCTTC.

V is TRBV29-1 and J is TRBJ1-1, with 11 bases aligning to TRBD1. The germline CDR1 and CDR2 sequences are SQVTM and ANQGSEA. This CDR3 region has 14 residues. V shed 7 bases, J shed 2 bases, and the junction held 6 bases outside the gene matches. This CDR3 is CSARTGGYNTEAFF. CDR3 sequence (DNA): TGCAGCGCCAGGACAGGGGGCTATAACACTGAAGCTTTCTTT.